The 18 T cell receptor beta chains presented below share a single source sample, sequenced in a study of blood T cells in healthy people across ages. For the second PCR, which ran for 7 to 11 cycles, a sample-barcoded 5' primer and a J-beta primer mix were used. TCRdb re-analysed the 5' RACE reads in MiXCR, keeping a single row per CDR3 protein. The sample lists 790,000 or so distinct CDR3 sequences; about 46% were seen once. Sequenced sample: blood. These receptors all come from a man older than 75 in good health.

This chain connects TRBV12-3 or TRBV12-4 to TRBJ2-2; D call uncertain. The CDR3 totals 15 residues. V was cut by 6 bases and J by 2 bases, with 13 bases left in between. This CDR3 is CASSLRTVNTGELFF. CDR3 bases: TGTGCCAGCAGCCTCCGGACGGTTAACACCGGGGAGCTGTTTTTT.

This clonotype showed up just a few times. Here the CDR3 reads CASQRTGEETQYF. The CDR3 bases are TGTGCCAGTCAGCGGACAGGGGAGGAGACCCAGTACTTC. The chain carries TRBV7-2 and TRBJ2-5; 9 bases map to TRBD1. This CDR3 is built from 13 residues. Germline-derived CDR1 and CDR2 are SGHTA and FQGNSA. J lost 5 bases, V lost 9 bases, and 7 bases had no gene match.

V is TRBV7-2 and J is TRBJ2-3; 12 nucleotides agree with TRBD2. CDR1 SGHTA and CDR2 FQGNSA come from the germline V gene. The CDR3 sequence is 16 residues long. V shed 2 bases and J 6 bases; nucleotides not matched to a gene: 6. CDR3 residues: CASSLILAGGEDTQYF. The CDR3 nucleotides are TGTGCCAGCAGCTTAATCCTAGCGGGAGGGGAGGATACGCAGTATTTT.

The rearrangement uses TRBV27 and TRBJ2-7; the D gene is possibly TRBD2 (6 bases). There are 13 residues in the CDR3. Germline loops: CDR1 MNHEY, CDR2 SMNVEV (reference sequence). The V and J ends lost 8 bases and 6 bases respectively, with 17 bases between them. The CDR3 region has the DNA TGTGCCAGCGCGGGATCGGGTCCAGCCGAGCAGTACTTC. Amino acids: CASAGSGPAEQYF.

The chain joins TRBV18 to TRBJ2-7; 9 bases fit TRBD1. The junction had 2 bases not matched to a gene; V was cut back by 2 bases and J by 0 bases. CDR1 is KGHSH, CDR2 LQKENI, per germline. This CDR3 contains 15 residues. In DNA form, the CDR3 reads TGTGCCAGCTCACCAGGGGACAGGGTCTCCTACGAGCAGTACTTC. It specifies CASSPGDRVSYEQYF.

This clonotype was seen a handful of times. The CDR3 is CASSAVENGYEQYF. DNA for the CDR3: TGTGCCAGCAGCGCGGTGGAGAACGGGTACGAGCAGTACTTC. This rearrangement joins TRBV7-9 to TRBJ2-7; D is uncertain. Germline V gene data show CDR1 as SEHNR and CDR2 as FQNEAQ (reference sequence). CDR3 length: 14 residues. Trimming removed 5 bases from V and 4 bases from J, with 15 bases in between.

This clonotype was counted only a few times. The chain joins TRBV5-1 to TRBJ2-1; D tentatively reads TRBD1 or TRBD2 (5 bases each). The V and J ends lost 2 bases and 0 bases respectively, with 15 bases between them. Germline CDR1 reads SGHRS; CDR2 reads YFSETQ. The CDR3 contains 17 residues. CDR3 sequence: CASSFRGILSSYNEQFF. CDR3 DNA sequence: TGCGCCAGCAGCTTTCGGGGCATTCTTAGCTCCTACAATGAGCAGTTCTTC. The full variable domain, with the rest looked up from reference TRBV5-1 and TRBJ2-1, is KAGVTQTPRYLIKTRGQQVTLSCSPISGHRSVSWYQQTPGQGLQFLFEYFSETQRNKGNFPGRFSGRQFSNSRSEMNVSTLELGDSALYLCASSFRGILSSYNEQFFGPGTRLTVL.

The rearrangement joins TRBV29-1 to TRBJ1-5, with 10 nucleotides matching TRBD1. The CDR3 length is 12 residues. Germline CDR1 reads SQVTM; CDR2 reads ANQGSEA. V dropped 7 bases and J dropped 8; count of bases not matched to a gene: 5. CDR3 protein: CSAGQGGEPQHF. The CDR3 DNA follows: TGCAGCGCCGGACAGGGGGGAGAGCCCCAGCATTTT.

The chain combines TRBV29-1 with TRBJ2-5; tentatively, D is TRBD2 (6 bases). Between the trimmed V and J ends, which lost 4 bases and 5 bases, there was a span of 14 bases. Germline CDR1 and CDR2: SQVTM and ANQGSEA. CDR3 length: 13 amino acids. The CDR3 coding sequence is TGCAGCGTTGTTGGTCATGGGGGGGAGACCCAGTACTTC. Protein sequence: CSVVGHGGETQYF.

A single count supports this clonotype. The chain uses TRBV5-1 and TRBJ2-1; 9 nucleotides align to TRBD2. The CDR3 is 19 amino acids. Germline loops: CDR1 SGHRS, CDR2 YFSETQ. Unmatched junction bases numbered 17, after V lost 0 bases and J lost 7 bases. The CDR3 region is CASSLDLGSASGNYNEQFF. CDR3 in DNA: TGCGCCAGCAGCTTGGATTTGGGGTCGGCTAGCGGGAATTATAATGAGCAGTTCTTC.

The chain links TRBV24-1 to TRBJ2-7; D unclear. CDR3 size: 13 residues. From germline, CDR1 is KGHDR and CDR2 SFDVKD. The ends were cut back, 4 bases at V and 7 bases at J, with 13 bases in the middle. The CDR3 sequence is CATSELIYNEQYF. Here the CDR3 DNA reads TGTGCCACCAGTGAATTAATATACAATGAGCAGTACTTC.

The chain combines TRBV20-1 with TRBJ2-4; possible D gene TRBD2, 6 bases. The DNA matches TRBJ2-7 better at its end, which makes the J call doubtful. Germline CDR1 reads DFQATT; CDR2 reads SNEGSKA (reference sequence). This CDR3 has 13 amino acids. Here the CDR3 DNA reads TGCAGTGCTGGAGGGCAGGGATTTTACGAGCAGTACTTC. This translates into CSAGGQGFYEQYF.

With respect to this clonotype: The junction and the germline gene differ at one end; a read error may be behind it. V gene TRBV12-3 or TRBV12-4 combines with J gene TRBJ1-4; D is perhaps TRBD1 (6 bases). The CDR3 sequence is 14 residues long. The CDR3 coding sequence is TGTGTCAGCACCTGGGGGGGGCCTAATGAAAAACTGTTTTTT. Its translation: CVSTWGGPNEKLFF.

The chain combines TRBV5-1 with TRBJ2-7, with D possibly called TRBD1 or TRBD2 (5 bases each). Trimming pared 0 bases from V and 3 bases from J, leaving 10 bases between. Germline lookup yields CDR1 SGHRS and CDR2 YFSETQ. CDR3 length: 14 amino acids. CDR3 loop: CASSLEGSNYEQYF. The DNA of the CDR3 is TGCGCCAGCAGCTTGGAGGGGAGTAACTACGAGCAGTACTTC.

CDR3 loop: CASSLSQKNTEAFF. CDR3 nucleotides: TGTGCCAGCAGTTTAAGCCAGAAGAACACTGAAGCTTTCTTT. V usage is TRBV28 and J usage is TRBJ1-1; D gene uncertain. Trimming shortened V by 2 bases and J by 1 base, and 8 bases separated the two germline ends. The germline CDR1 and CDR2 sequences are MDHEN and SYDVKM. The CDR3 is made up of 14 amino acids.

The V and J genes are TRBV2 and TRBJ2-1, with D perhaps matching TRBD1 (6 bases). The CDR3 has 10 amino acids. Germline loops: CDR1 SNHLY, CDR2 FYNNEI. The V end lost 6 bases, the J end lost 15 bases, and 12 bases lay between the germline ends. CDR3 nucleotides: TGTGCCAGCAGCGCAGGGGTCACGTTCTTC. This gives the protein CASSAGVTFF. The entire variable domain, with the rest obtained from reference TRBV2 and TRBJ2-1, is as follows: EPEVTQTPSHQVTQMGQEVILRCVPISNHLYFYWYRQILGQKVEFLVSFYNNEISEKSEIFDDQFSVERPDGSNFTLKIRSTKLEDSAMYFCASSAGVTFFGPGTRLTVL.

The chain employs TRBV14 and TRBJ2-1, with 8 bases fitting TRBD1. This CDR3 comprises 15 residues. Per the germline V gene, CDR1 is SGHDN and CDR2 is FVKESK. Trimming at V came to 3 bases and at J to 7 bases, leaving 8 bases not matched to a gene. CDR3 nucleotides: TGTGCCAGCAGCCAGAGGACAGGGTTGTTGAATGAGCAGTTCTTC. Translation: CASSQRTGLLNEQFF.

This chain connects TRBV18 to TRBJ2-6; the match to TRBD1 covers 10 bases. The V and J ends lost 2 bases and 6 bases, in that order; junction bases with no gene match: 7. Germline CDR1 KGHSH, CDR2 LQKENI. The CDR3 covers 17 residues. The chain's CDR3 is CASSPMTGGSKANVLTF. The CDR3 DNA reads as TGTGCCAGCTCACCAATGACAGGGGGCTCGAAGGCCAACGTCCTGACTTTC.